The T cell receptor beta chain under discussion was sequenced for a study of response to subunit inactivated influenza vaccine. The V and J ends lost 8 bases and 1 base, in that order; junction bases with no gene match: 11. CDR1 and CDR2 (germline): SGHAT, FQNNGV. The CDR3 covers 16 residues. One entry per CDR3 protein results from TCRdb running MiXCR on the RT-PCR reads. This table holds some 300,000 distinct CDR3 sequences, 20% to 25% found once. This clonotype occurred a few times. Its antigen is as yet unknown. Study-wide results and caveats: With each seasonal influenza vaccination, the authors suggested, few new T cells are recruited.

The V and J genes are TRBV11-2 and TRBJ2-3, with 8 bases that match TRBD1. The receptor comes from a man aged 50 to 69 who received an inactivated influenza vaccine. Sequences were derived from PBMCs from blood, sampled less than 22 months after vaccination. The CDR3 region is CASAGGAGLGTDTQYF. CDR3 DNA: TGTGCCAGCGCAGGGGGCGCTGGTTTAGGCACAGATACGCAGTATTTT.